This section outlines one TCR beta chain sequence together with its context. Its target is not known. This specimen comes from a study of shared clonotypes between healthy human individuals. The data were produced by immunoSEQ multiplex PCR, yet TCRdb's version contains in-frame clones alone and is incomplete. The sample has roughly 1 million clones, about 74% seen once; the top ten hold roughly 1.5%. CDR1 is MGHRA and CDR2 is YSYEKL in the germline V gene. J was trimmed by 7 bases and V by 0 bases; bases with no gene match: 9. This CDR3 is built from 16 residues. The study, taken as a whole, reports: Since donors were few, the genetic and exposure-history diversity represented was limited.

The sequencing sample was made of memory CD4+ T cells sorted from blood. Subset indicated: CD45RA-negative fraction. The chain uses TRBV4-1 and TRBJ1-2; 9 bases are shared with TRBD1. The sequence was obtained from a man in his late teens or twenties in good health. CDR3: CASSQDGAGQGRGYTF. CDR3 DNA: TGCGCCAGCAGCCAAGATGGTGCGGGACAGGGTCGTGGCTACACCTTC.